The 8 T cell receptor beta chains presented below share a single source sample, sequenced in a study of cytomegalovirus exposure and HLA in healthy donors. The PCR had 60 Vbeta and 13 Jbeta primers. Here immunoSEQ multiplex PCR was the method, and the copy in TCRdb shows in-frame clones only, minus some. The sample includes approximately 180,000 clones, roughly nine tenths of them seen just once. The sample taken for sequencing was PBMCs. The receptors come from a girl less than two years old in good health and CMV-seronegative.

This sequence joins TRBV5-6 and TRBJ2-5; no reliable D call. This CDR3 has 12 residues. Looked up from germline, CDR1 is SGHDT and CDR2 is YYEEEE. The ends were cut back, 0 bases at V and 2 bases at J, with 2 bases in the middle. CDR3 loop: CASSLAQETQYF. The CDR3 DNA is TGTGCCAGCAGCTTGGCACAAGAGACCCAGTACTTC.

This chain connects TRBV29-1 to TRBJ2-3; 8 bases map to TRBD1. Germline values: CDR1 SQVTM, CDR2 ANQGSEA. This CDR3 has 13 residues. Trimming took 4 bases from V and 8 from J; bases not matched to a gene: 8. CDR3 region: CSVGSGGHSTQYF. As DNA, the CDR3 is TGCAGCGTTGGGTCAGGGGGCCATAGTACGCAGTATTTT.

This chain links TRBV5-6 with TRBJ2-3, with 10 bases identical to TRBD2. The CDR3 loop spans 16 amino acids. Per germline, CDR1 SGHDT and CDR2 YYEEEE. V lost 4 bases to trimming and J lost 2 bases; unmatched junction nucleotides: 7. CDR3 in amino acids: CASSPLAGVATDTQYF. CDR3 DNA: TGTGCCAGCAGCCCGCTAGCGGGGGTTGCCACAGATACGCAGTATTTT.

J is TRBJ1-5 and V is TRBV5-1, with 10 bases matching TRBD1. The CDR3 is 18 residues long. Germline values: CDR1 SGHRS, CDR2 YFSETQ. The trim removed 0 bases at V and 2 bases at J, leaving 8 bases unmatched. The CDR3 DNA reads TGCGCCAGCAGCTTGGGGGACAGGGGCCCCGGGGGCAATCAGCCCCAGCATTTT. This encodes CASSLGDRGPGGNQPQHF.

The CDR3 region is CASSYGLAGGPRADTQYF. CDR3 in DNA: TGCGCCAGCAGCTACGGACTAGCGGGGGGGCCAAGGGCAGATACGCAGTATTTT. The rearrangement joins TRBV5-1 to TRBJ2-3; 15 bases map to TRBD2. The CDR3 has 18 residues. Germline CDR1 reads SGHRS; CDR2 reads YFSETQ. Germline trimming cut 3 bases from V and 4 bases from J; bases unmatched to any gene: 9.

The CDR3 nucleotides read TGTGCCTGGAGTAGCGGGGGGGCGAACACCTTAAACAATGAGCAGTTCTTC. Its translation is CAWSSGGANTLNNEQFF. V gene TRBV30 combines with J gene TRBJ2-1; TRBD2 aligns across 10 bases. CDR3 length: 17 residues. The V segment lost 2 bases and the J segment 5 bases; nucleotides outside the gene matches: 12. Germline-derived CDR1 and CDR2 are GTSNPN and SVGIG (reference sequence).

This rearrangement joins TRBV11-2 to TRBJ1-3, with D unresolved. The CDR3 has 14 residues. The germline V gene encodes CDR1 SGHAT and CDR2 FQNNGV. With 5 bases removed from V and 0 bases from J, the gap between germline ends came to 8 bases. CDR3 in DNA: TGTGCCAGCAGCCTTAGACACTCTGGAAACACCATATATTTT. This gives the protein CASSLRHSGNTIYF.

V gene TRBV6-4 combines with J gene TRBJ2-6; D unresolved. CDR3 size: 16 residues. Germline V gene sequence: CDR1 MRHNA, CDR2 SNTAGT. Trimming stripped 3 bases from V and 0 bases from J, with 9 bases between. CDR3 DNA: TGTGCCAGCAGTGAAATTCTTTTCTCTGGGGCCAACGTCCTGACTTTC. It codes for CASSEILFSGANVLTF.